This TCR beta chain was identified in a study of cytomegalovirus exposure and HLA in healthy donors. The V end lost 5 bases, the J end lost 1 base, and 18 bases lay between the germline ends. This CDR3 contains 16 residues. Germline lookup yields CDR1 SGHKS and CDR2 YYEKEE (reference sequence). Points from the study as a whole: It was only CMV serostatus that was available as immune exposure information.

Concerning this clone itself: The antigen is undetermined. The sample has other DNA sequences that encode this CDR3 too.

The primer mix had 60 Vbeta and 13 Jbeta primers. Repertoires were generated with immunoSEQ multiplex PCR, while TCRdb's copy carries only in-frame clones and drops some. This sample's table has 150,000 or so clones. This rearrangement joins TRBV5-5 to TRBJ1-1; TRBD1 might be the D (5 bases). This sequence originates from a woman aged 55 to 70 in good health and CMV-seronegative. Sequenced input: PBMCs. The CDR3 loop reads CASRLQVSKENTEAFF. As DNA, the CDR3 is TGTGCCAGCAGATTACAGGTTTCAAAGGAGAACACTGAAGCTTTCTTT.